This T cell receptor (beta chain) was recovered during a study of spatial heterogeneity in lung cancer (dated by TCRdb to about 2019). Background on the whole study: More beta-chain than alpha-chain transcripts were consistently detected, likely reflecting higher beta-chain transcript abundance. TCR transcript counts in tumor regions correlated strongly with a T cell transcriptional module score from matched bulk RNA-seq. In the raw uncorrected reads, each unique combination of TCR and UMI appeared more than ten times on average. The study quantitatively compared TCR alpha and beta repertoires across multiple tumor regions, matched nontumor lung and blood in non-small cell lung cancer. Nonsynonymous mutation counts, determined by whole-exome sequencing of tumor tissue, were related to features of the TCR repertoire. At surgery, both alpha and beta chains were TCR-sequenced in 220 tumor regions, 63 to 65 matched nontumor lung samples and a few dozen PBMC samples.

This sample's time point label indicates: sample taken at primary tumor resection. The donors were 65 to 90 patients from the lung TRACERx cohort who had early-stage, untreated non-small cell lung cancer. For TCR sequencing, whole RNA was extracted from tumor and nontumor lung tissue, or from cryopreserved PBMC samples, and no cell sorting was done. Only patients for whom sufficient RNA was available from at least two tumor regions were selected for TCR sequencing. Before selection, tumor and adjacent nontumor lung specimens were reviewed by a lung pathologist. A few counts support this clonotype. What antigen it recognizes has not been identified. There are no base qualities to consult, and no much larger clone falls within one base. Since it is a stray read in a library aimed at alpha chains, this beta chain has a size that is not meaningful. The library was produced with 5' RACE. Data came from a NextSeq 500. To allow correction of PCR and sequencing errors, the TCR library protocol tagged every TCR cDNA molecule with a unique molecular identifier. On the authors' methods: Decombinator tools were used for TCR identification, UMI-based error correction and CDR3 extraction. Expanded TCRs were defined as those above a frequency of 2 per 1,000, corresponding to the top 1% of the tumor frequency distribution. Expanded tumor TCRs were classed as regional if statistically deemed absent (corrected P<0.05) from at least one tumor region, otherwise ubiquitous. Renyi diversity was calculated using the R vegan package after each repertoire was subsampled 100 times to 5,000 TCRs. To build CDR3 similarity networks, amino acid triplet string-kernel similarity was used, and CDR3s were connected when their pairwise similarity was above 0.82. The public reads were quality trimmed at Q25 with fastp and then assembled into clones with MiXCR by TCRdb, keeping productive beta chains. Each entry is one CDR3 protein sequence, shown with its most common DNA and genes. The V and J calls and clone size come from TCRdb's table, not from the authors' own analysis. This sample gives roughly 18,000 distinct CDR3 sequences in total; approximately 9.7% of them show up just once. In total, the top ten clones hold approximately 21% of the sample.

Measured from the cysteine to the phenylalanine, the CDR3 is 13 residues long. Of the read, only the CDR3 DNA is kept; its 39 bases are in frame from base 1. Trimming takes 8 bases from V and 0 bases from J, and the germline ends sit 11 bases apart. The germline V gene (reference sequence) sets CDR1 to MNHEY and CDR2 to SMNVEV. The paper's findings and limits, for the study overall: Counts of ubiquitous and regional expanded TCRs correlated with counts of ubiquitous and regional nonsynonymous mutations, respectively. TCR-seq was estimated to cover only roughly 6.8% of tumor T cells for alpha chains and around 12% for beta chains. The tumor nonsynonymous mutation count correlated with the number of expanded intratumoral alpha and beta TCRs. Additional single-cell paired TCR alpha and beta sequencing was considered necessary to confirm, at a functional level, the hypothesis that regional TCRs recognize regional mutations.

The sequence derives from a female donor with early-stage non-small cell lung cancer. This material consisted of lung tumor tissue, taken at surgery. The rearrangement combines TRBV27 with TRBJ2-7; possibly the D gene is TRBD2, per 6 matching bases. For the CDR3, the sequence is CASWDSSSYEQYF. The nucleotide sequence is given as TGTGCCAGCTGGGACTCTAGCTCCTACGAGCAGTACTTC.